The sequence of this TCR beta chain was determined in a study of OX40 agonist ivuxolimab in advanced cancers. Study-level information: The study treated patients with ivuxolimab, an agonistic anti-OX40 (CD134) antibody. Patients were dosed intravenously with ivuxolimab at 0.01 to 10 mg/kg every 2 weeks. Those treated in dose escalation had hepatocellular carcinoma, melanoma, renal cell cancer or head and neck cancer.

Study-wide results and limits: Within 6 weeks, CD4+ and CD8+ blood T cells expanded clonally at 0.1 to 3.0 mg/kg.

Some clones are missing from TCRdb's copy, which holds only in-frame ones; the method was immunoSEQ multiplex PCR. The table shows around 40,000 clones, with roughly 78% occurring only once. In the case of this clone: Its target is unknown.

The V gene lost 6 bases and the J gene lost 7 bases, with 13 bases spanning the gap. Germline CDR1 and CDR2: LNHDA and SQIVND (reference sequence). The CDR3 covers 13 residues. The chain combines TRBV19 with TRBJ2-1; weak D call: TRBD1 (6 bases). Sequencing was performed on CD4+ or CD8+ T cells sorted from blood, taken in a trial of the OX40 agonist ivuxolimab. The receptor was isolated from an adult with an advanced solid tumor such as melanoma, head and neck, liver or kidney cancer. CDR3 loop: CASSINRENEQFF. The CDR3 bases are TGTGCCAGTAGCATAAACAGGGAGAATGAGCAGTTCTTC.